Given below is one TCR beta chain in context. This clonotype was counted a few times. No cognate antigen has been identified for it. A read error may account for a junction end that differs from germline. This sample is drawn from a study of CD8+CD57+ T cells in acquired aplastic anemia (dated by TCRdb to the late 2010s). Context from the whole study: DNA extracted from sorted CD4+ and CD8+ cells had a mean of around 3.3 ug, with a range of roughly 0.18 to 27.4 ug. Healthy donor samples averaged approximately 9.8 million reads for CD4+ and about 11 million for CD8+ cells. Broader findings and caveats from the paper: Between patients and healthy controls, no significant difference in CD8+ Simpson's diversity was found (P=0.060). Some 31 CD8+ CDR3 sequences were shared between patients and controls but appeared highly expressed in patients and within their immunodominant clones.

The study deep-sequenced TCR repertoires of sorted CD4+ and CD8+ blood T cells from severe aplastic anemia patients and healthy subjects. Ficoll-Paque density gradient centrifugation was used to isolate peripheral blood mononuclear cells. CD4+ and CD8+ T cells were sorted by FACS or magnetic beads before DNA extraction. Genomic DNA served as template for TCR beta VDJ combination and CDR3 sequence profiling. An Illumina HiSeq 2000 was used for TCR repertoire sequencing. The paper's processing steps were these. TRBV/TRBJ rearrangement plots, CDR3 size and DJ length profiles, and Simpson's diversity index were used to assess repertoires. The most abundant DNA sequence in the deep sequencing data was taken as the immunodominant clone. CDR3 amino acid sequences were checked for sharing between subjects and were compared against published repertoires and the VDJdb database. TCRdb ran its own pipeline on the public reads, namely fastp trimming at Q25 and MiXCR clone calling, and kept in-frame beta chains. Every distinct CDR3 protein forms one entry, paired with its most common genes and DNA. TCRdb's processing, not the authors', yielded these V and J calls. The sample has 200,000 to 250,000 distinct CDR3 sequences on record, roughly 35% of them singletons. The ten most abundant clones make up 0.9% to 1.2% of the sample.

What was sequenced was sorted CD4+, CD8+, or CD8+CD57+ T cells (not recorded which) from PBMCs. The receptor comes from a human donor in good health, serving as a control.

The CDR3 in this case is CASSGPGVSDTQYF. In nucleotides, the sequence is TGTGCCAGCAGTGGACCAGGGGTTTCAGATACGCAGTATTTT. Recombination joined TRBV10-3 with TRBJ2-3; tentative D gene TRBD1, with 6 bases matching. The germline V gene supplies CDR1 ENHRY and CDR2 SYGVKD. The CDR3 covers 14 residues, taking in both the cysteine and the phenylalanine. Only the CDR3 portion is preserved as DNA: 42 bases, with reading frame beginning at the first base.